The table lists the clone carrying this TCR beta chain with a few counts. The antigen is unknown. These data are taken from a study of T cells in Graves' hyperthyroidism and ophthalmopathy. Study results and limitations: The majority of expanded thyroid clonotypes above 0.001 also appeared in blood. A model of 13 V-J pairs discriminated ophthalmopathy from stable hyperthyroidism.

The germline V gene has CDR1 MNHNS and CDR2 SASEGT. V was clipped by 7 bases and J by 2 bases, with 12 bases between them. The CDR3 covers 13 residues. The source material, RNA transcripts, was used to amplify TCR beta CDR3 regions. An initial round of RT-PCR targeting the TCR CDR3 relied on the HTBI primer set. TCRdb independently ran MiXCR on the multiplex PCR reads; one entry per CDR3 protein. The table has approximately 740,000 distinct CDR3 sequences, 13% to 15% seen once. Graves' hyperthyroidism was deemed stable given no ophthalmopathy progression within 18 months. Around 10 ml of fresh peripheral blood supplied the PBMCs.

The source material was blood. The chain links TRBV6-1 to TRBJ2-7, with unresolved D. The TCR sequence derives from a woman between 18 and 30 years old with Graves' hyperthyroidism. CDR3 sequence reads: CASTAGWTYEQYF. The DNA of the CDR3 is TGTGCCAGCACCGCCGGGTGGACCTACGAGCAGTACTTC.